This TCR beta chain was sequenced in a study of beta chain features in type 1 diabetes (dated by TCRdb to 2017 to 2018). Regarding the research as a whole: Mean age, gender distribution, total cell number and subset yield did not differ between patients and healthy donors. A total of 90 million to 130 million sorted cells were examined across all samples, and a strong correlation was observed between cell number per subset and RNA yield. In the study, TCRB repertoires of sorted circulating CD4+ T cell subsets from recently diagnosed type 1 diabetes patients were compared with those of matched healthy donors. Naive and central memory subsets were obtained from all 30 or so donors, but regulatory and stem cell-like memory subsets were isolated from only 8 patients and roughly 8 healthy donors.

What the work shows at the level of the full study, not this receptor alone: Naive, central memory and regulatory TCRB repertoires appeared to be more similar among patients than among healthy donors. Type 1 diabetes patients showed a moderate but significant shortening of TCRB CDR3 length in all four CD4+ subsets. At VDJ recombination sites, type 1 diabetes patients had fewer insertions and more deleted nucleotides, which implies abnormalities in thymic rearrangement. PCR may preferentially amplify shorter templates, but because patient and control samples were amplified and corrected together, any resulting skew would affect both groups equally. Sequencing cDNA rather than genomic DNA could over-represent highly expressing activated cells, although activation and CD3 levels did not differ between groups. HLA sub-analyses involved small numbers of individuals, so any influence of HLA type on TCRB rearrangement remained unresolved.

According to the germline V gene (reference sequence), CDR1 reads SEHNR and CDR2 reads FQNEAQ. The CDR3 runs 10 amino acids, cysteine and phenylalanine included. Only the CDR3 portion is preserved as DNA: 30 bases, with reading frame beginning at the first base. The V end loses 3 bases and the J end loses 9 bases, and a stretch of 3 bases separates them. In this sample, this clone turned up a few times. Its binding antigen is unknown. No base-level quality is on record; no much larger clone is a single base apart. Distinct nucleotide sequences in the sample also encode this CDR3. The entire amount of isolated RNA was reverse transcribed using the High Capacity cDNA Reverse Transcription Kit, so the sequenced TCRB transcripts were expressed ones. Deep immunoSEQ sequencing was applied to naive, central memory and regulatory T cell samples, giving an average of about 3.4 million total reads per sample. Sorted cells were lysed in RLT buffer and RNA was extracted with DNase-treated RNeasy Micro or Mini kits, depending on cell number. To prevent cross-contamination, each cell subset was processed individually, whereas patient and healthy donor samples were processed jointly. The immunoSEQ multiplex PCR was used to amplify TCRB sequences from cDNA, generating 87-bp fragments that spanned the CDR3 region. Sequencing of the amplicons was performed on the Illumina HiSeq platform. Per the authors' processing: PCR bias was corrected computationally using synthetic template baselines, and reads within Hamming distance 2 were collapsed, with unmergeable singletons discarded. Reads were aligned against IMGT to assign V, D and J genes, CDR3 length and insertions or deletions at six rearrangement sites. Within each subset, clonotype counts were normalized to sorted cell number, and only after that were true diversity and Gini coefficients computed with the tcR R package. The overlap coefficient, calculated on TCRB nucleotide sequences, was used to quantify repertoire sharing. Out-of-frame TCRB sequences from naive cells were analyzed to stand in for the pre-selection repertoire. TCRdb retrieved this table from immuneACCESS and kept in-frame rearrangements only. Not all clones are present; in checked studies, unresolved V genes account for under half, and no reason is known for the remainder. V, J and clone size were drawn from that table, and D and trimming were deduced from the DNA. The sample profile shows 500,000 to 650,000 clones; 9.5% to 15% of them were found once. The leading ten clones occupy approximately 0.11% of the sample.

From each donor, a single peripheral blood sample of approximately 120 mL on average was drawn into heparinised tubes. A BD FACSAria II was used to sort naive, central memory, regulatory and stem cell-like memory CD4+ T cells with a panel that included CD45RO, CCR7, CD25, CD127, CD95 and CD27. Purity was above 95% for every sorted population. PBMCs were isolated right away by Lymphoprep density gradient centrifugation and were stained directly, without culture. So that batch effects would be minimized, each experiment stained and sorted samples in pairs, pairing one healthy donor with one patient. The sequence links TRBV7-9 to TRBJ2-1, with no reliable assignment of the D segment. The sample consisted of naive CD4+ T cells from blood. Taken with the paper, the label for cell subset or site translates to: true naive CD4+ T cells. The sequence derives from a young man with type 1 diabetes. The DNA is TGTGCCAGCAGCTTGGGTGAGCAGTTCTTC. The encoded protein is CASSLGEQFF.